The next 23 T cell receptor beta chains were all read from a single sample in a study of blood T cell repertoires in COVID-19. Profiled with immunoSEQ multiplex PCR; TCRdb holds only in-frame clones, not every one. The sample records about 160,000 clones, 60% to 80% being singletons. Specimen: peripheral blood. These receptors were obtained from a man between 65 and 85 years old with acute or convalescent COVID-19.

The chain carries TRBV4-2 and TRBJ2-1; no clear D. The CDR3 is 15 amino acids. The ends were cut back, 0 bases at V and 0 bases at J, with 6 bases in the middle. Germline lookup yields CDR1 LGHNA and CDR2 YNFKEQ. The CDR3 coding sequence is TGTGCCAGCAGCCAAGACCCAGTCTCCTACAATGAGCAGTTCTTC. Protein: CASSQDPVSYNEQFF.

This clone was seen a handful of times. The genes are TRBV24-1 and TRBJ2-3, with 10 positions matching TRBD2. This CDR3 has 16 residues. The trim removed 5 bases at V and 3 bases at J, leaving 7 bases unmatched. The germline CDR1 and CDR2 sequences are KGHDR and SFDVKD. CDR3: CATSATAGGPTDTQYF. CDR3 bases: TGTGCCACCAGTGCTACAGCGGGGGGGCCGACAGATACGCAGTATTTT.

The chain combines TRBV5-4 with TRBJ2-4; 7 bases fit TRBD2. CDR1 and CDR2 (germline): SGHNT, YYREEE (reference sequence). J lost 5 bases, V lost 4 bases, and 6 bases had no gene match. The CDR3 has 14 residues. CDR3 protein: CASSRGVGENIQYF. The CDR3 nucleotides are TGTGCCAGCAGCCGGGGGGTTGGGGAAAACATTCAGTACTTC.

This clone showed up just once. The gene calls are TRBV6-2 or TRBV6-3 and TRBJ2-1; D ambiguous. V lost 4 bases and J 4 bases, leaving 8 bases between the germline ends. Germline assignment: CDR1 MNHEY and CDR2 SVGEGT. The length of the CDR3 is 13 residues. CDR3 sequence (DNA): TGTGCCAGCAGTTGGTCGGGTTACAATGAGCAGTTCTTC. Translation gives CASSWSGYNEQFF.

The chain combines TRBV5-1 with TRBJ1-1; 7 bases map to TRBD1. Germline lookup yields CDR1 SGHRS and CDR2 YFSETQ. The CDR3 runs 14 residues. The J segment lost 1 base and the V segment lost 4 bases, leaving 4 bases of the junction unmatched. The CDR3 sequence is CASSPTGQNTEAFF. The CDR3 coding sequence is TGCGCCAGCAGCCCGACAGGGCAGAACACTGAAGCTTTCTTT.

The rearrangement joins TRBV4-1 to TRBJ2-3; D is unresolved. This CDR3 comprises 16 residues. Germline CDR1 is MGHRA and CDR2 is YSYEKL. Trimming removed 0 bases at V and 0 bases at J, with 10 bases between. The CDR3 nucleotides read TGCGCCAGCAGCCAAGAAGTTGGCTCTAGCACAGATACGCAGTATTTT. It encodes CASSQEVGSSTDTQYF.

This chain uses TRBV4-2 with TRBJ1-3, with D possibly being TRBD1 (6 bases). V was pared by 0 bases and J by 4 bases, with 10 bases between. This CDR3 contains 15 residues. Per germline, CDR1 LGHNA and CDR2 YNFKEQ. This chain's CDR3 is CASSQDRGKGNTIYF. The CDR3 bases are TGTGCCAGCAGCCAAGACAGGGGAAAAGGAAACACCATATATTTT.

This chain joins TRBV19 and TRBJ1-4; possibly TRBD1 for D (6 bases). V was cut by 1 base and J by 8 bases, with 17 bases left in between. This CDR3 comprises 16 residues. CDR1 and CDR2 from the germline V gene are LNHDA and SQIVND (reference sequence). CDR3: CASSIARGARREKLFF. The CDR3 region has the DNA TGTGCCAGTAGTATAGCCAGGGGCGCAAGACGGGAAAAACTGTTTTTT.

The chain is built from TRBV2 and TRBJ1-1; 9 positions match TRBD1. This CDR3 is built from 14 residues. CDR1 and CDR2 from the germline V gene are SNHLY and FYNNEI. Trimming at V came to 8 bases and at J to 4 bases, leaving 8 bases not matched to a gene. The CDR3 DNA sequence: TGTGCCAGCCAACGCGAGACAGGGGGCACTGAAGCTTTCTTT. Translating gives CASQRETGGTEAFF. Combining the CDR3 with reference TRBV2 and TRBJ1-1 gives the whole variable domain EPEVTQTPSHQVTQMGQEVILRCVPISNHLYFYWYRQILGQKVEFLVSFYNNEISEKSEIFDDQFSVERPDGSNFTLKIRSTKLEDSAMYFCASQRETGGTEAFFGQGTRLTVV.

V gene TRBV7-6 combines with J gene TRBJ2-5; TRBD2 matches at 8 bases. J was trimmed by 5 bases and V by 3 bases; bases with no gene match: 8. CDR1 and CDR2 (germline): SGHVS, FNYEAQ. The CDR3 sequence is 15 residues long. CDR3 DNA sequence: TGTGCCAGCAGCTTTCTCGCGGGAGGTGATGAGACCCAGTACTTC. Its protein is CASSFLAGGDETQYF.

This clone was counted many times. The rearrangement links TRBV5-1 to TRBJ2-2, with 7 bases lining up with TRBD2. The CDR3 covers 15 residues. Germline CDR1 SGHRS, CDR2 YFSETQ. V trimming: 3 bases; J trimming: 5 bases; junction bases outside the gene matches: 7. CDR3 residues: CASSSGLDGTGELFF. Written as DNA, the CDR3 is TGCGCCAGCAGCTCCGGACTAGATGGGACCGGGGAGCTGTTTTTT.

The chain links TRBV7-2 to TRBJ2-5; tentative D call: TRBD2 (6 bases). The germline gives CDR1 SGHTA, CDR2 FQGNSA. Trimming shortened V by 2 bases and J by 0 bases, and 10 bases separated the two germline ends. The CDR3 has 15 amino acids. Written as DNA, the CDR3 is TGTGCCAGCAGCTTATCGGTAGCGGACCAAGAGACCCAGTACTTC. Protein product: CASSLSVADQETQYF.

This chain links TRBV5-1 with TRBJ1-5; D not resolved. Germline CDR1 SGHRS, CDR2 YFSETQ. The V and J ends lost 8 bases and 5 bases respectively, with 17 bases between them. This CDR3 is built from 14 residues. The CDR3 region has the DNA TGCGCCAGTTCAGTCTCCTCAGGCGATCAGCCCCAGCATTTT. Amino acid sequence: CASSVSSGDQPQHF.

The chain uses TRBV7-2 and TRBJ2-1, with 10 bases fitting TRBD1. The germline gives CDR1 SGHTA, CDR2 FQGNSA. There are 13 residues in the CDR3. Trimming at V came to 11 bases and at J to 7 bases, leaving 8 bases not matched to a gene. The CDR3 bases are TGTGCCGGAACCGGGACAGGGGCAAATGAGCAGTTCTTC. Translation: CAGTGTGANEQFF.

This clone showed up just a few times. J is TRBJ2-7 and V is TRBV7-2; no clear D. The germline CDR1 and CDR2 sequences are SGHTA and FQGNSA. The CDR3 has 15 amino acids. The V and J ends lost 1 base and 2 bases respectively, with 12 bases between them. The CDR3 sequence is CASSLDSSSAYEQYF. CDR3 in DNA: TGTGCCAGCAGCTTAGACAGCTCCTCGGCCTACGAGCAGTACTTC.

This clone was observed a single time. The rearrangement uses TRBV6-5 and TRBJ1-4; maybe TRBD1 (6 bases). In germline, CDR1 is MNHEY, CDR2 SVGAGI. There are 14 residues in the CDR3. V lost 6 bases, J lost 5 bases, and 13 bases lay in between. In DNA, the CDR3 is TGTGCCAGCAGCGCGGACAGTCGGAATGAAAAACTGTTTTTT. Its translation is CASSADSRNEKLFF.

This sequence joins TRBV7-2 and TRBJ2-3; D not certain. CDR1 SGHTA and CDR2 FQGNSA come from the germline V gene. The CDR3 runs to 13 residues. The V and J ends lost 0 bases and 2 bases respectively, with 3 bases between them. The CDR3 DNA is TGTGCCAGCAGCTTAGCCTACACAGATACGCAGTATTTT. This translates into CASSLAYTDTQYF.

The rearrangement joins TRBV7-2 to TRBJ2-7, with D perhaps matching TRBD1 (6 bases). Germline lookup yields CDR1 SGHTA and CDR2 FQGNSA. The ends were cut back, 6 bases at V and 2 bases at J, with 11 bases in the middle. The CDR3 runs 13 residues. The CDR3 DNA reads TGTGCCAGCAGTGAGGCAGGGGCCTACGAGCAGTACTTC. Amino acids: CASSEAGAYEQYF.

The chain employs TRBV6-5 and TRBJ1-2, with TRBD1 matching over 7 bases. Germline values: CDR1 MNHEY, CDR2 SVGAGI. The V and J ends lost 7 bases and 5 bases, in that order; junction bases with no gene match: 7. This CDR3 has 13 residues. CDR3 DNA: TGTGCCAGCACCACAGGGGTTGGGTATGGCTACACCTTC. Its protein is CASTTGVGYGYTF.

CDR3 protein: CASEAGQGLNQPQHF. CDR3 DNA sequence: TGTGCCAGTGAGGCCGGGCAGGGGCTTAATCAGCCCCAGCATTTT. V usage is TRBV19 and J usage is TRBJ1-5; a weak D match, TRBD1 (6 bases). Germline CDR1 and CDR2: LNHDA and SQIVND (reference sequence). Between the trimmed V and J ends, which lost 8 bases and 4 bases, there was a span of 18 bases. The CDR3 totals 15 residues.

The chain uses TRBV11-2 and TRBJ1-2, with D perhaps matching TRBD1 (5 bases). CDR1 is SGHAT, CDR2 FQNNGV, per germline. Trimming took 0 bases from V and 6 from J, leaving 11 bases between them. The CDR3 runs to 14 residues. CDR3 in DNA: TGTGCCAGCAGCTTAGATCGCAGGGTCAATGGCTACACCTTC. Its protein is CASSLDRRVNGYTF.

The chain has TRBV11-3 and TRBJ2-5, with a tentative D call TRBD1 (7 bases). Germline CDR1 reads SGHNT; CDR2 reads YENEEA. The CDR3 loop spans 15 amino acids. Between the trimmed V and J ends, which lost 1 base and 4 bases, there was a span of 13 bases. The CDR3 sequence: CASSLVPGGSETQYF. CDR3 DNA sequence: TGTGCCAGCAGCTTAGTTCCAGGGGGGTCAGAGACCCAGTACTTC.

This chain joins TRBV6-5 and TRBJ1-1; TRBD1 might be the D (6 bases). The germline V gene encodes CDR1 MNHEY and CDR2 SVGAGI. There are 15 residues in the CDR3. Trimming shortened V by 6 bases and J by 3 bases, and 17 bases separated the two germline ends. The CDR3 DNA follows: TGTGCCAGCAGGACCACACAGGGTGCCGACACTGAAGCTTTCTTT. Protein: CASRTTQGADTEAFF.